This T cell receptor beta chain was found in a study of blood T cell repertoires in COVID-19 (dated by TCRdb to about 2020). In the study overall: Samples covering the acute and convalescent phases of COVID-19 were provided by collaborators in the United States, Italy and Spain. Subjects who had been exposed to COVID-19, were actively infected with it, or had recovered from it provided the deeply sampled blood TCRbeta repertoires that made up the dataset. Where available, HLA class I and class II types were taken from metadata supplied by the sample provider and were not determined by assay-based typing. Samples were obtained from the ongoing ImmuneRACE study (first 160 participants) and from 1,000 to 1,500 subjects provided by 6 global collaborators. Sample metadata almost always included a de-identified subject ID, COVID-19 status, age in years and sex. The prospective study material was composed of cDNA or gDNA derived from T cells, B-cell-depleted T cells, or PBMCs. The repertoires were released in a freely available public database intended as a resource for research on the immune response to SARS-CoV-2.

Including cysteine and phenylalanine, the CDR3 has 15 amino acids. CDR3 DNA is the only sequence kept; it has 45 bases, read in frame from the first base. From the germline V gene, CDR1 is ENHRY and CDR2 is SYGVKD. V gives up 0 bases and J gives up 7 bases, and the segment between their germline ends measures 10 bases. To note about this clone: Its target antigen remains unknown. No qualities accompany the bases; no much larger clone lies one base away.

In the prospective study, participants were about 18 to 100 years old, resided in under 30 geographic areas of the United States, and were enrolled through a virtual design. Cohort assignment in the prospective study relied on participant-reported clinical history from a screening survey and a study questionnaire. For ImmuneRACE Cohort 3, a participant was defined as recovered based on two consecutive negative NP/OP PCR tests, clearance by a healthcare professional, or resolution of symptoms. Mobile phlebotomists in the prospective study collected whole blood, serum and a nasopharyngeal or oropharyngeal swab from every participant. Over a 2-month period, participants in the prospective study had the option of providing additional blood draws and questionnaires. Prospective study blood samples were shipped either frozen or at room temperature before DNA extraction. The immunoSEQ Assay, a bias-controlled multiplex PCR, was used to amplify TCRbeta CDR3 regions from genomic DNA. Concerning the study's data processing: Nucleated cell counts per sample were estimated from amplification of reference gene primers within the assay. To quantify the absolute abundance of each unique TCRbeta CDR3 rearrangement, sequence reads were collapsed and filtered. For each sample, productive Simpson clonality was calculated by taking the square root of Simpson's diversity index across productive rearrangements. TCRdb's version of the immuneACCESS table is confined to in-frame rearrangements and falls short of the full clone set. An unresolved V gene accounts for under half of the shortfall where checked; the remainder is of unknown origin. From that table come the V and J calls and clone size; the DNA was used to work out D and trimming. This sample is represented by over 200,000 clones; about four fifths of them were singletons. The biggest ten clones account for approximately 2% of the sample.

Overall study outcomes, separate from this receptor: The quantity of clinical and demographic metadata differed by source and by participant and was supplied without curation.

Source material: PBMCs or T cells enriched from blood (not recorded which). The TCR was taken from a man in his 60s who had recovered from COVID-19. The chain was built from TRBV10-3 and TRBJ1-6, with TRBD1 perhaps the D gene, on 5 matching bases. The sequenced DNA: TGTGCCATCAGTGAGTCCCAGGGTTCGAATTCACCCCTCCACTTT. This gives the protein CAISESQGSNSPLHF.